This T cell receptor beta chain originates from a study of blood T cell repertoires in COVID-19. In the study overall: COVID-19 samples collected from the United States, Italy and Spain covered acute and convalescent phases. Sources were T cells, B-cell-depleted T cells, or PBMCs; the material itself was cDNA or gDNA.

This CDR3 is built from 17 residues. The V and J ends lost 4 bases and 2 bases, in that order; junction bases with no gene match: 13. The germline CDR1 and CDR2 sequences are LNHDA and SQIVND (reference sequence). How the authors handled the data: Amplification of reference gene primers was used by the study to estimate nucleated cell counts. Profiled with immunoSEQ multiplex PCR; TCRdb holds only in-frame clones, not every one. V and J calls and clone size follow that table, whereas D and trimming were derived from the DNA. The sample lists about 210,000 clones; 88% were seen once. The J gene is TRBJ2-7, the V gene TRBV19; 8 bases line up with TRBD2. This receptor was taken from a man between 65 and 80 years old with acute or convalescent COVID-19. Sample: peripheral blood. The CDR3: CASSRPLGAGATYEQYF. The CDR3 region has the DNA TGTGCCAGTAGTAGGCCCCTAGGAGCGGGAGCTACCTACGAGCAGTACTTC.